The clone carrying this TCR beta chain was counted between two and nine times. The antigen remains undetermined. In the same sample, other DNA sequences code for this CDR3. The data derive from a study of tumor-infiltrating lymphocytes in localized non-small cell lung cancer. At the level of the study: Several tumor histologies, both smoking statuses, and some post-neoadjuvant chemotherapy samples were included.

Broader study findings: Compared with uninvolved lung, tumors showed higher T cell infiltration by TCRbeta sequencing.

The method was immunoSEQ multiplex PCR; TCRdb's version includes in-frame clones alone and lacks a portion of them. The sample contains some 14,000 clones, around four fifths of which appear only once. V lost 0 bases and J lost 5, with 11 bases in between. CDR3 length equals 14 residues. Germline assignment: CDR1 SGHVS and CDR2 FQNEAQ. The chain links TRBV7-8 to TRBJ2-7, with a possible D match to TRBD2 (6 bases). The sample consisted of uninvolved lung tissue not adjacent to the tumor. This receptor was identified in a human donor with non-small cell lung cancer. The CDR3 sequence: CASSLALWGDEQYF. The DNA of the CDR3 is TGTGCCAGCAGCTTAGCGCTTTGGGGGGACGAGCAGTACTTC.